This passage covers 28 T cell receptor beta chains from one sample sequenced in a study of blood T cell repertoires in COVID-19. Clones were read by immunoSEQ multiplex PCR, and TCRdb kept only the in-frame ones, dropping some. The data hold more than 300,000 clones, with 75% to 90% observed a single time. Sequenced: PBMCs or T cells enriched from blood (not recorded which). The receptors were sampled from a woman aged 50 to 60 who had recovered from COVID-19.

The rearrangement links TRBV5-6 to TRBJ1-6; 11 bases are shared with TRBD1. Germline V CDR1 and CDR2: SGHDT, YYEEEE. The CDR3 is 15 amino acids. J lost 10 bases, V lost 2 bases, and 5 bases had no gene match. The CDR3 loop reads CASSFRTGGRSPLHF. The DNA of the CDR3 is TGTGCCAGCAGCTTTAGGACAGGGGGCAGGTCACCCCTCCACTTT.

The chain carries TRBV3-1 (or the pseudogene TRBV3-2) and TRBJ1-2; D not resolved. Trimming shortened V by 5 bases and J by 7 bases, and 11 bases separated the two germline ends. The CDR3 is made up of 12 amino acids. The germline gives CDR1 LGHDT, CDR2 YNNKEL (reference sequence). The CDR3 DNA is TGTGCCAGCAGCGCGAGCGCCTCTGGCTACACCTTC. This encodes CASSASASGYTF.

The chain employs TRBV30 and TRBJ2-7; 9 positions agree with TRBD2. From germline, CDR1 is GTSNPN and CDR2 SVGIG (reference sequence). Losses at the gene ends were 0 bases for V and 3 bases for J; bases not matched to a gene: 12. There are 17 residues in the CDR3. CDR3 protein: CAWSVRGSGGTHYEQYF. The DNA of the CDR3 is TGTGCCTGGAGTGTACGTGGAAGCGGGGGGACCCACTACGAGCAGTACTTC.

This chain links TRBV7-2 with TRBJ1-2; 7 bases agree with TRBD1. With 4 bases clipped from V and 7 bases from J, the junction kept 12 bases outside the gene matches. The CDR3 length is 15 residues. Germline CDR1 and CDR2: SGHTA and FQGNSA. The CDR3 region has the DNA TGTGCCAGCAGCTACAACGAGGGGGCGCTTGGTGGCTACACCTTC. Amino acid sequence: CASSYNEGALGGYTF.

The CDR3 coding sequence is TGTGCCAGCAGGTCCGGGACAGGGGGCACTGAAGCTTTCTTT. Translation gives CASRSGTGGTEAFF. The genes are TRBV7-8 and TRBJ1-1, with 11 bases matching TRBD1. CDR3 length equals 14 residues. Germline values: CDR1 SGHVS, CDR2 FQNEAQ. The ends lost 6 bases at V and 4 bases at J; junction bases unmatched: 4.

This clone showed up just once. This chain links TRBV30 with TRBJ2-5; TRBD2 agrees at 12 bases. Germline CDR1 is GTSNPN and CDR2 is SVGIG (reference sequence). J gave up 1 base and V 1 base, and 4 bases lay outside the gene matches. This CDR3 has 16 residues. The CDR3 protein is CAWSGGLAGTQETQYF. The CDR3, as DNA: TGTGCCTGGAGTGGCGGACTAGCGGGGACCCAAGAGACCCAGTACTTC.

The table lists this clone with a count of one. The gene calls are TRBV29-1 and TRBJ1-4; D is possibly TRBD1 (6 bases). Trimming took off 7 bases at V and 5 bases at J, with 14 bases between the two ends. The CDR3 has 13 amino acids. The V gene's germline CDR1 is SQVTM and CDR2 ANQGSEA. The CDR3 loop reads CSAGQGPNEKLFF. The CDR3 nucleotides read TGCAGCGCGGGGCAGGGGCCCAATGAAAAACTGTTTTTT.

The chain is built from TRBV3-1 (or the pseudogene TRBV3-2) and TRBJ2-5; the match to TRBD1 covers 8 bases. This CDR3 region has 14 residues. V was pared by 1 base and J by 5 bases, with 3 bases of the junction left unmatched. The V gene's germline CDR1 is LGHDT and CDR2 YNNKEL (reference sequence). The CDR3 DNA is TGTGCCAGCAGCCAAGGAACAGGGGGGGAGACCCAGTACTTC. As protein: CASSQGTGGETQYF.

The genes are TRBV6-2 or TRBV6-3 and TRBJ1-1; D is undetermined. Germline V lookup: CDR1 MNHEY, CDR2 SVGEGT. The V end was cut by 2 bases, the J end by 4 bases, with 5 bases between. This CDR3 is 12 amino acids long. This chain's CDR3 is CASSYASTEAFF. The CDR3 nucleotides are TGTGCCAGCAGTTACGCCAGCACTGAAGCTTTCTTT.

The CDR3 here is CATMGGMNTEAFF. CDR3 bases: TGTGCCACCATGGGAGGGATGAACACTGAAGCTTTCTTT. The J gene is TRBJ1-1, the V gene TRBV28; D unclear. CDR1 and CDR2 (germline): MDHEN, SYDVKM. The CDR3 runs to 13 residues. Trimming pared 10 bases from V and 0 bases from J, leaving 12 bases between.

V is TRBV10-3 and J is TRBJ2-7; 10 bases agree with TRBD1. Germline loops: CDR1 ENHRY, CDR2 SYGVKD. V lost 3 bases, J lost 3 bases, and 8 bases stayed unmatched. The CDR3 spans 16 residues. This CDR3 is CAISDPGQGVGYEQYF. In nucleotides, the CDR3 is TGTGCCATCAGTGACCCCGGACAGGGGGTAGGCTACGAGCAGTACTTC.

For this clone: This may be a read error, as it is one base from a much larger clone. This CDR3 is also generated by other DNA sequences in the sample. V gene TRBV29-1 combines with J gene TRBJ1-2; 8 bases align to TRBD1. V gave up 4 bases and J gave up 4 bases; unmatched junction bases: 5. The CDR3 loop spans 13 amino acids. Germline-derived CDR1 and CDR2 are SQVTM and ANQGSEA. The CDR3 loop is CSVADRGGYGYTF. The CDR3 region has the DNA TGCAGCGTTGCCGACAGGGGAGGCTATGGCTACACCTTC.

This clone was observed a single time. The CDR3 DNA reads TGTGCCTGGACTATTGACAGAATTAATGAAAAACTGTTTTTT. Protein product: CAWTIDRINEKLFF. The chain is built from TRBV30 and TRBJ1-4; D may be TRBD1 (5 bases). Germline CDR1 GTSNPN, CDR2 SVGIG (reference sequence). Trimming took 4 bases from V and 4 from J, leaving 13 bases between them. This CDR3 has 14 residues.

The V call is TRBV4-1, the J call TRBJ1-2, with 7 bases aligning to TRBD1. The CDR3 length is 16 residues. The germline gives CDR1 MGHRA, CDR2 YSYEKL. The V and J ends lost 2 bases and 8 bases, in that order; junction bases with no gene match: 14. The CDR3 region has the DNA TGCGCCAGCAGCCAAAACACCGGGACAGACCCCCTAGGCTACACCTTC. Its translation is CASSQNTGTDPLGYTF.

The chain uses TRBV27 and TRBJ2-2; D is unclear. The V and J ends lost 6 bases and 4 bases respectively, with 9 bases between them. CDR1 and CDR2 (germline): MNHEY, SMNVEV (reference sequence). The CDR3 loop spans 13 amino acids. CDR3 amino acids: CASSPQSTGELFF. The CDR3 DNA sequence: TGTGCCAGCAGCCCACAGAGCACCGGGGAGCTGTTTTTT.

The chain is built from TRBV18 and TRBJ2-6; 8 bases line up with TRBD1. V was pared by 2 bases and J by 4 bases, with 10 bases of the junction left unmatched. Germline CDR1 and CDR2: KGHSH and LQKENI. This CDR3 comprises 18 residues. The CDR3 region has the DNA TGTGCCAGCTCACCATTGGCAGGGGGCGCGTCAGGGGCCAACGTCCTGACTTTC. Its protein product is CASSPLAGGASGANVLTF.

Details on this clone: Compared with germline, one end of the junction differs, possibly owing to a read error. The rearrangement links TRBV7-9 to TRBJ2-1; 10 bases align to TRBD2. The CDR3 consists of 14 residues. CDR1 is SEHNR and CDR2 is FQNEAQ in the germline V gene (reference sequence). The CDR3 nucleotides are TGTGCCAGCAGCTTAGGTTCGCCCGGGACTAGCGTGATCTTC. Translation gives CASSLGSPGTSVIF.

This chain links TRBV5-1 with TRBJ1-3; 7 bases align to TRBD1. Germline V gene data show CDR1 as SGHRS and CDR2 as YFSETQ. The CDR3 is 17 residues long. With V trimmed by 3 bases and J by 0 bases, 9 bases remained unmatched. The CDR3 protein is CASSSSPGTDSGNTIYF. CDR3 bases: TGCGCCAGCAGCTCGTCCCCCGGGACAGACTCTGGAAACACCATATATTTT.

CDR3 protein: CATSRHRGGGEKLFF. In DNA form, the CDR3 reads TGTGCCACCAGCCGACATCGGGGGGGCGGTGAAAAACTGTTTTTT. The gene calls are TRBV15 and TRBJ1-4; the D gene is possibly TRBD1 (6 bases). From germline, CDR1 is LNHNV and CDR2 YYDKDF (reference sequence). CDR3 length: 15 residues. The V gene lost 5 bases and the J gene lost 7 bases, with 17 bases spanning the gap.

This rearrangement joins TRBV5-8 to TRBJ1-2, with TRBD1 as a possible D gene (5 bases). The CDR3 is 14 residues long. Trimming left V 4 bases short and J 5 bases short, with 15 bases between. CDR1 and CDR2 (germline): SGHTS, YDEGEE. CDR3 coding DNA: TGTGCCAGCAGCGTGAGACAGACCTTATATGGCTACACCTTC. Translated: CASSVRQTLYGYTF.

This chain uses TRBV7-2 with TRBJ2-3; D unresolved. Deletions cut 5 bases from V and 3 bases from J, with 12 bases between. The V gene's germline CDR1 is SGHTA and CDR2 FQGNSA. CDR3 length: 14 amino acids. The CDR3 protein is CASSPSRLTDTQYF. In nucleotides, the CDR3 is TGTGCCAGCAGCCCGTCCAGGCTAACAGATACGCAGTATTTT. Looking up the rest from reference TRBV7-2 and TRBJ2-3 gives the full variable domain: GAGVSQSPSNKVTEKGKDVELRCDPISGHTALYWYRQSLGQGLEFLIYFQGNSAPDKSGLPSDRFSAERTGGSVSTLTIQRTQQEDSAVYLCASSPSRLTDTQYFGPGTRLTVL.

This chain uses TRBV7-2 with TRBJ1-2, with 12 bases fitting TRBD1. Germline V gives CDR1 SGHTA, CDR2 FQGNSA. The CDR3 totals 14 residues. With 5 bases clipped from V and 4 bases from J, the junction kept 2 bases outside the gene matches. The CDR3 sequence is CASSPGQGAYGYTF. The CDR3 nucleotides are TGTGCCAGCAGCCCGGGACAGGGGGCCTATGGCTACACCTTC.

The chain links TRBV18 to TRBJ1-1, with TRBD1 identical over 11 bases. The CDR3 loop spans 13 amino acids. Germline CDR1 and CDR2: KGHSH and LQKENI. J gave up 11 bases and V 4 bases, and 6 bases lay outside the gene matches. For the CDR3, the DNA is TGTGCCAGCTCACAATCGGGACAGGGGGACGCTTTCTTT. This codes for CASSQSGQGDAFF.

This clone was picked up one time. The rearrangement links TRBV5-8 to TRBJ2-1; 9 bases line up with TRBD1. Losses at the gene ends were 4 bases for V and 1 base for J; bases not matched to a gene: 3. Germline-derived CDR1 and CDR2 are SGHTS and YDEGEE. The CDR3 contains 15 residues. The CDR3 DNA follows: TGTGCCAGCAGCGTCGGGACAGGGTCCTACAATGAGCAGTTCTTC. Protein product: CASSVGTGSYNEQFF.

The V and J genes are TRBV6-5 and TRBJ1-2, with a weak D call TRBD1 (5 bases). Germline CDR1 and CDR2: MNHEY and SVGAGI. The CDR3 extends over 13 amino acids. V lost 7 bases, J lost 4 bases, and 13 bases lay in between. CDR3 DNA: TGTGCCAGCACCCTTGGGGGGTCCTATGGCTACACCTTC. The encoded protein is CASTLGGSYGYTF.

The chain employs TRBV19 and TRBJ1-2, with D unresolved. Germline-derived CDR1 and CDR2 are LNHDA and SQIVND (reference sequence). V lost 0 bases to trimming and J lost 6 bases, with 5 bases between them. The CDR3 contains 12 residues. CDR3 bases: TGTGCCAGTAGTATAGATCCAGATGGCTACACCTTC. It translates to CASSIDPDGYTF. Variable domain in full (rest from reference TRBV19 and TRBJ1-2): DGGITQSPKYLFRKEGQNVTLSCEQNLNHDAMYWYRQDPGQGLRLIYYSQIVNDFQKGDIAEGYSVSREKKESFPLTVTSAQKNPTAFYLCASSIDPDGYTFGSGTRLTVV.

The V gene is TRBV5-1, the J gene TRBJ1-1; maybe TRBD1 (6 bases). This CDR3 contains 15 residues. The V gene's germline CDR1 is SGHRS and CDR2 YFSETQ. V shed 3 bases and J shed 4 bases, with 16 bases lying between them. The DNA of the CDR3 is TGCGCCAGCAGCTCGGGAACAACAGGGTTCACTGAAGCTTTCTTT. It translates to CASSSGTTGFTEAFF.

The CDR3 here is CASSPPGQGNTEAFF. DNA for the CDR3: TGTGCCAGCAGCCCCCCGGGACAGGGGAACACTGAAGCTTTCTTT. This rearrangement joins TRBV7-9 to TRBJ1-1; 9 nucleotides line up with TRBD1. V gave up 5 bases and J gave up 1 base; unmatched junction bases: 5. CDR1 and CDR2 (germline): SEHNR, FQNEAQ (reference sequence). The CDR3 consists of 15 residues.